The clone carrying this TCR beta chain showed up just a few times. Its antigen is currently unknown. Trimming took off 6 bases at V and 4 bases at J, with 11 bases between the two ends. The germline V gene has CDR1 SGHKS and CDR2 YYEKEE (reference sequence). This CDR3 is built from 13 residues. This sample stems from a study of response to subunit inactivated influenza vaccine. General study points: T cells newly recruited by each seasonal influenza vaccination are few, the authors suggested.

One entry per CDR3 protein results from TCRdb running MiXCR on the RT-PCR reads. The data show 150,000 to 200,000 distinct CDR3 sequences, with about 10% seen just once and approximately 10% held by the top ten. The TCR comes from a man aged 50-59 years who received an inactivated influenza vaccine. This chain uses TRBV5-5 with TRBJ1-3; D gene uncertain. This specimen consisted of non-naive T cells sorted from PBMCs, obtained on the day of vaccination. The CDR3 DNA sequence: TGTGCCAGCACCACACTTGGGGGAAACACCATATATTTT. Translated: CASTTLGGNTIYF.